Included here is one T cell receptor (beta chain) sequence, with context. Its antigen remains unidentified. An end of the junction differs from the germline gene, which may be a read error. These data are taken from a study of post-analysis software for immune sequencing data. Notes on the study in general: Compared with controls, patients showed significantly lower normalized Chao1 diversity.

Built from TCR beta cDNA, the libraries had unique molecular identifiers in them. When roughly 0.9 to 10 million T cells were used, they gave approximately 530,000 cDNA molecules. MiXCR, applied by TCRdb to the PCR reads, yields one record per CDR3 protein. The data hold fewer than 600,000 distinct CDR3 sequences, with roughly 45% observed a single time. Sample: blood. This receptor was identified in a girl between 5 and 17 years old with multiple sclerosis.

CDR3 sequence reads: CASSLGPDDERYF. The DNA of the CDR3 is TGCGCCAGCAGCTTGGGTCCGGACGACGAGCGGTACTTC. This chain connects TRBV5-1 to TRBJ2-7; unclear D gene. Germline CDR1 reads SGHRS; CDR2 reads YFSETQ. The CDR3 is 13 residues long.